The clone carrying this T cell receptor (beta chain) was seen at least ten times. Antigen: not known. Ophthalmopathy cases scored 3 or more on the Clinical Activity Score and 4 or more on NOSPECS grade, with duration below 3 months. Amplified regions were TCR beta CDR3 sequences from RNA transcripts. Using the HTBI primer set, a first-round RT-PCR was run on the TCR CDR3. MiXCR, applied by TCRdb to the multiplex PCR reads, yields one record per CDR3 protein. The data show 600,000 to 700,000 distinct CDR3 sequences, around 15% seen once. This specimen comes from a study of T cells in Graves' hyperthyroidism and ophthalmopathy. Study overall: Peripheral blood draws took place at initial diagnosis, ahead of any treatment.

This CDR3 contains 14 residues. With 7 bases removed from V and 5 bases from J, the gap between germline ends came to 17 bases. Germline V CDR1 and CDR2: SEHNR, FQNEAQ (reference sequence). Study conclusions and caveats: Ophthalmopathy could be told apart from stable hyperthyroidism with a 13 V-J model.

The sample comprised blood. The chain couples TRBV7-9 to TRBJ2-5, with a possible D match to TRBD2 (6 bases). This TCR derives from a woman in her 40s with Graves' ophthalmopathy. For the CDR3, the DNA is TGTGCCAGCAACTTCGGTAGCGCGGGGGAGACCCAGTACTTC. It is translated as CASNFGSAGETQYF.